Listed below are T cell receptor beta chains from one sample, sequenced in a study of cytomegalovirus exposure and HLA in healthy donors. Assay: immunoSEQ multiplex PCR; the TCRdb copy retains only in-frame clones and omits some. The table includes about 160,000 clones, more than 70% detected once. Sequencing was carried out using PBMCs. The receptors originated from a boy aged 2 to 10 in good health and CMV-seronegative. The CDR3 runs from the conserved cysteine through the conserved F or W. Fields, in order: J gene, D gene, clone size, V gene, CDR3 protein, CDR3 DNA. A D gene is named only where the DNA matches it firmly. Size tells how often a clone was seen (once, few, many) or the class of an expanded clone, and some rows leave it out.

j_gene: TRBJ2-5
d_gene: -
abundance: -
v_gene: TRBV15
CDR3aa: CATSRSRDTPHQYF
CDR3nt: TGTGCCACCAGCAGAAGTCGGGACACACCACACCAGTACTTC

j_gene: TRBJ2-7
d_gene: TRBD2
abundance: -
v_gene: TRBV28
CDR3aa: CASWGGIGRGLVEQYF
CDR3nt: TGTGCCAGCTGGGGGGGAATTGGGAGGGGACTGGTGGAGCAGTACTTC

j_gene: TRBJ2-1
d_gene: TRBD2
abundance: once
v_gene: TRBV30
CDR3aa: CAWGLSLSRNEQFF
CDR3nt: TGCGCCTGGGGACTATCGTTGAGTAGAAATGAGCAGTTCTTC

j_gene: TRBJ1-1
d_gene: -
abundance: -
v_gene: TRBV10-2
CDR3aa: CASSITLAEAFF
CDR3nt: TGCGCCAGCTCTATAACGTTGGCTGAAGCTTTCTTT

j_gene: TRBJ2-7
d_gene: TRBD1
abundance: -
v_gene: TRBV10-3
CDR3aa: CAISQIQGSRNEQYF
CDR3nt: TGTGCCATCAGCCAGATACAGGGGTCTCGGAACGAGCAGTACTTC

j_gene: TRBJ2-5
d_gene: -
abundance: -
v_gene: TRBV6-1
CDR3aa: CASSMGGTRGTQYF
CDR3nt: TGTGCCAGCAGTATGGGGGGAACTCGGGGGACCCAGTACTTC

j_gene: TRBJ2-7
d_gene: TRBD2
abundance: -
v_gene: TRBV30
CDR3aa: CAWTYSGSQSEQYF
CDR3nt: TGTGCCTGGACTTACAGCGGGAGCCAGAGCGAGCAGTACTTC

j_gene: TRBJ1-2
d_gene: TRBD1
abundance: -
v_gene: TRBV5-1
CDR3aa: CASSTGDSGGYTF
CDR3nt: TGCGCCAGCAGCACAGGGGATTCGGGCGGCTACACCTTC

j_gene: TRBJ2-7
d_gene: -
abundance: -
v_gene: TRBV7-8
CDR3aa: CASSLVVSFYEQYF
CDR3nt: TGTGCCAGCAGCTTAGTCGTCTCATTCTACGAGCAGTACTTC

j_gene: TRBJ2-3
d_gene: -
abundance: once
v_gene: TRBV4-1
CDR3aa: CASSLLGLTKTDTQYF
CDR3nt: TGCGCCAGCAGCCTTCTGGGACTCACTAAAACAGATACGCAGTATTTT

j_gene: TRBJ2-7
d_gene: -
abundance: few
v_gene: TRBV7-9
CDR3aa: CSSSLDSYEQYF
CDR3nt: TGTTCCAGCAGCTTAGACAGCTACGAGCAGTACTTC

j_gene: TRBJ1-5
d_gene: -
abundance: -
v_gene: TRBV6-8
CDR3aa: CASRVARRPQHF
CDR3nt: TGTGCCAGCAGAGTCGCTCGTAGGCCCCAGCATTTT

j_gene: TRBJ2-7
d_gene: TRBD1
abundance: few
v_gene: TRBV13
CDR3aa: CASSLTRWTGTHRSYEQYF
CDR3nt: TGTGCCAGCAGCTTAACCCGGTGGACAGGGACCCATAGGAGCTACGAGCAGTACTTC

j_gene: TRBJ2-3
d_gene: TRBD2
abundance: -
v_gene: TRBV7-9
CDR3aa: CASSLVSSGSTDTQYF
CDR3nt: TGTGCCAGCAGCTTAGTGTCTAGCGGGAGCACAGATACGCAGTATTTT

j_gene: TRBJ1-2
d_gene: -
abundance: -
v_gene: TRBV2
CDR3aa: CASSDGPTSLKIHTF
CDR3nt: TGTGCCAGCAGTGATGGGCCCACCTCGTTAAAGATCCACACCTTC

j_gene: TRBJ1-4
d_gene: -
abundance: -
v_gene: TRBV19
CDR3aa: CASSTPGTRLFF
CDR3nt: TGTGCCAGTAGCACCCCAGGGACAAGGCTGTTTTTT

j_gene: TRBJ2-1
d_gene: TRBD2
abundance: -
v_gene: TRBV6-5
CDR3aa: CASSYGTSGNNEQFF
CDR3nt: TGTGCCAGCAGTTACGGGACTAGCGGGAACAATGAGCAGTTCTTC

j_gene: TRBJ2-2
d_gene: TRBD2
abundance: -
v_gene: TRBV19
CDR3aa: CASSKRGLAGAVNTGELFF
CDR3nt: TGTGCCAGTAGCAAACGGGGACTAGCGGGTGCAGTGAACACCGGGGAGCTGTTTTTT

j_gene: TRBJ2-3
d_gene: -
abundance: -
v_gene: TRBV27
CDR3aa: CASSLGRITDTQYF
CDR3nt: TGTGCCAGCAGTTTAGGCAGGATCACAGATACGCAGTATTTT

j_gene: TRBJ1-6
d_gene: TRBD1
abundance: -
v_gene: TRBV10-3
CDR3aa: CAISVGQVGSPLHF
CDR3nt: TGTGCCATCAGTGTCGGACAGGTCGGCTCACCCCTCCACTTT

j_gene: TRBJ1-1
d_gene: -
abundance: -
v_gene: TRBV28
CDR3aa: CASSLINMNTEAFF
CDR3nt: TGTGCCAGCAGCTTAATAAACATGAACACTGAAGCTTTCTTT

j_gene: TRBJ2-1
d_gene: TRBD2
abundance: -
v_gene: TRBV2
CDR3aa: CASSLFFGTSGSSEQFF
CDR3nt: TGTGCCAGCAGCCTATTTTTTGGGACTAGCGGGAGTAGTGAGCAGTTCTTC

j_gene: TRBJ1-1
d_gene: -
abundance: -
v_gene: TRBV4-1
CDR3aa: CASSQEADTEAFF
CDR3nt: TGCGCCAGCAGCCAAGAGGCTGACACTGAAGCTTTCTTT

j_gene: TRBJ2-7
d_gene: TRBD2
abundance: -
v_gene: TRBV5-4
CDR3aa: CASSPGLAGSYEQYF
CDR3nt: TGTGCCAGCAGCCCGGGACTAGCGGGGTCCTACGAGCAGTACTTC

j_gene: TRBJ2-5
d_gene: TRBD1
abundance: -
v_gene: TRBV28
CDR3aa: CASRGTGGARETQYF
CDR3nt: TGTGCCAGCAGGGGGACAGGGGGCGCGAGAGAGACCCAGTACTTC

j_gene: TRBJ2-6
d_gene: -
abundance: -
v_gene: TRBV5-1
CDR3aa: CASSLGGGSSGANVLTF
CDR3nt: TGCGCCAGCAGCTTAGGAGGGGGCTCCTCTGGGGCCAACGTCCTGACTTTC

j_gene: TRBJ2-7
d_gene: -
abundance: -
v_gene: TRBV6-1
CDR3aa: CASSQRYEQYF
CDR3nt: TGTGCCAGCTCTCAGCGATACGAGCAGTACTTC

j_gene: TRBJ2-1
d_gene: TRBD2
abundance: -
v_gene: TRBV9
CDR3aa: CASSVAHTGLADTRVPFNEQFF
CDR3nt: TGTGCCAGCAGCGTAGCCCATACCGGACTAGCGGACACCCGGGTCCCTTTCAATGAGCAGTTCTTC

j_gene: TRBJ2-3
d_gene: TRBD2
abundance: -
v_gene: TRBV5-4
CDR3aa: CASSFRVAGDNTQYF
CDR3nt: TGTGCCAGCAGCTTCCGAGTAGCGGGAGATAATACGCAGTATTTT

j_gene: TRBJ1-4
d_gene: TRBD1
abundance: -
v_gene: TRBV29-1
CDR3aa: CSATQGASEKLFF
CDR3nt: TGCAGCGCTACACAGGGGGCGTCCGAAAAACTGTTTTTT

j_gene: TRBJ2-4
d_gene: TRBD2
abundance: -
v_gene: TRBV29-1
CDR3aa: CSVEVPRTSGSLAKKNIQYF
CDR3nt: TGCAGCGTTGAGGTGCCGAGGACTAGCGGGAGTCTCGCTAAAAAAAACATTCAGTACTTC

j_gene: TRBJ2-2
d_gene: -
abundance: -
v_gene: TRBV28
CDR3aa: CASSLGGGAKAGELFF
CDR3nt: TGTGCCAGCAGTTTAGGAGGGGGCGCTAAGGCCGGGGAGCTGTTTTTT

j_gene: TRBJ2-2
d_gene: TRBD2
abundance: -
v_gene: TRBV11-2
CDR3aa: CASTPGGWGWSTGELFF
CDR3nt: TGTGCCAGCACCCCCGGGGGGTGGGGTTGGAGCACCGGGGAGCTGTTTTTT

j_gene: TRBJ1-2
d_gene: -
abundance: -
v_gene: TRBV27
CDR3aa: CASSAGDYGYTF
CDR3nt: TGTGCCAGCAGTGCAGGGGACTATGGCTACACCTTC

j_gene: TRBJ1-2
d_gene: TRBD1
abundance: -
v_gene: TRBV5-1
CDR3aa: CASSLGQGAGYGYTF
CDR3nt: TGCGCCAGCAGCTTGGGACAGGGGGCCGGGTATGGCTACACCTTC

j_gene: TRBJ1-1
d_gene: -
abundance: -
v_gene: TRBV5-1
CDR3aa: CASSFSLLDTEAFF
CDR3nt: TGCGCCAGCAGCTTTTCACTCTTAGACACTGAAGCTTTCTTT

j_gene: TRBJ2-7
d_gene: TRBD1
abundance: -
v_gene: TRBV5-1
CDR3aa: CASSPGGNSYEQYF
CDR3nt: TGCGCCAGCAGCCCAGGGGGCAATTCCTACGAGCAGTACTTC

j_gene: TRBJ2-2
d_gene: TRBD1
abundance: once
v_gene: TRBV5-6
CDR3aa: CASSRGLGTGDTGELFF
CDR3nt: TGTGCCAGCAGCCGGGGCTTAGGGACAGGGGACACCGGGGAGCTGTTTTTT

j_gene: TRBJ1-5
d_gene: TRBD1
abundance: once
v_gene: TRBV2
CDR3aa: CASSADRGRNNQPQHF
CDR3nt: TGTGCCAGCAGTGCCGACAGGGGGCGAAACAATCAGCCCCAGCATTTT

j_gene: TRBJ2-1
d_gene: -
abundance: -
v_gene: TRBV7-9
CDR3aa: CASSYRGGMEFF
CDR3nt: TGTGCCAGCAGCTACAGAGGCGGGATGGAGTTCTTC

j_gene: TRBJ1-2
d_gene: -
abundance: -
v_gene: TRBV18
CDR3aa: CASSEGRANYGYTF
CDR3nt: TGTGCCAGCTCAGAGGGCCGAGCTAACTATGGCTACACCTTC

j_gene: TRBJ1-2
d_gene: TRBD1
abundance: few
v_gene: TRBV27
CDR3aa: CASSYRQGGNGYTF
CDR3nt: TGTGCCAGCAGTTATCGACAGGGTGGGAATGGCTACACCTTC

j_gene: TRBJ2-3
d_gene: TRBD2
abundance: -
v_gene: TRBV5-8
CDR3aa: CASTVLAGRTDTQYF
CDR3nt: TGTGCCAGCACCGTACTAGCGGGGCGCACAGATACGCAGTATTTT

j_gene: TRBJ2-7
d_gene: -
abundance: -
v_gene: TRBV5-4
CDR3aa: CASSLGVGVYEQYF
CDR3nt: TGTGCCAGCAGCTTGGGGGTAGGGGTTTACGAGCAGTACTTC

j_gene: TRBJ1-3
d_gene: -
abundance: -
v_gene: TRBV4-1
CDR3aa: CASSQVGAGGNTIYF
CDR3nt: TGCGCCAGCAGCCAAGTAGGGGCAGGTGGAAACACCATATATTTT

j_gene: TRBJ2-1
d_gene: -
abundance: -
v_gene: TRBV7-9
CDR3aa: CASSLVGEQFF
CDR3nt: TGTGCCAGCAGCTTAGTCGGTGAGCAGTTCTTC